This T cell receptor (beta chain) comes out of a study of T cell responses to AZD1222 COVID-19 vaccine (dated by TCRdb to the early 2020s). As for the study more broadly: A total of around 240 trial participants underwent TCR sequencing, of whom roughly 210 had received two doses of AZD1222 and about 26 had received two doses of the MenACWY control vaccine. Trial participants were enrolled into age subgroups of 18-55, 56-69 and 70-plus years, which contained 148, 28 and 57 TCR-sequenced participants, respectively. The investigation overall reported the following: The vaccine-associated CD4 TCRs covered the entire spike protein, and the dominant responses fell in regions 160-218 and 743-854. A significant rise in spike-specific TCR breadth and depth was observed after two AZD1222 doses relative to day 0 and relative to MenACWY recipients. Because no day 14 peak-response samples were available, the repertoires could be characterized only after the peak T cell response. In the small 56-69-year group, the increase in depth fell short of significance, most likely because of low power. Conclusions about previously exposed vaccinees are limited, since just five or six AZD1222 recipients were seropositive for SARS-CoV-2 at baseline. Participants were mostly white British and included more females than males, and it was suggested by the authors that clonal diversity may have been underestimated. Reportedly, close to half of the unique spike-specific TCRs recognized epitopes lying outside the regions that are mutated in the B.1.351 and B.1.1.7 variants.

Interpreted using the paper, the time point label stands for: about 28 days (+/-7) after the second vaccine dose. What this sample's treatment or condition label stands for: meningococcal conjugate vaccine given as trial control. The vaccinee samples were drawn from two UK trials, COV001 and COV002, one of which was a single-blind randomized controlled phase 2/3 trial testing AZD1222 (ChAdOx1 nCoV-19) in healthy adults. Trial participant PBMC samples were collected at day 0 and day 28 after the second dose for TCRbeta chain sequencing. From the cysteine through the phenylalanine, the CDR3 covers 17 amino acids. Only the CDR3 portion is preserved as DNA: 51 bases, with reading frame beginning at the first base. Trimmed from V: 5 bases; trimmed from J: 3 bases; junction bases lacking a gene match: 12. CDR1 and CDR2 are read off the germline V gene as SGHTA and FQGNSA. The CDR3 regions of human TCRbeta chains were analyzed by immunosequencing. The published analysis was carried out like this. TCRs in the repertoires were matched against a reference library of SARS-CoV-2-specific TCRs that had been generated with the MIRA antigen-specificity platform. Breadth meant the fraction of unique TCRs that were SARS-CoV-2-associated, whereas depth meant the fraction of total T cells that were SARS-CoV-2-associated. Using the MIRA data, every spike-specific TCR was mapped to the spike region that the TCR reacted to and assigned to either a CD4 or a CD8 class. Log10-transformed breadth and depth values were compared by one-way ANOVA with Sidak's multiple comparisons tests. TCRdb provides this immuneACCESS table in a form limited to in-frame rearrangements. Some clones are lacking; in checked studies, under half of them reflect an unresolved V gene, and why the rest are absent is not known. Clone size and the V and J calls come from that table; the DNA yielded D and trimming. This sample lists 150,000 to 200,000 clones; more than 90% were detected once. About 4% of the sample belongs to the ten largest clones.

Comment on this clone: Its antigen is currently not known. No much larger clone exists at a distance of one base, and base qualities are not known.

The clonotype originates from an adult who received the MenACWY meningococcal vaccine as a control. Material: peripheral blood, obtained 28 days after the second dose of the MenACWY control vaccine. The rearrangement combines TRBV7-2 with TRBJ1-3; a stretch of 8 junction bases matches TRBD1. Here is the DNA: TGTGCCAGCAGCCAAACGCCGAGACAGGGGCTTGGAAACACCATATATTTT. Its protein reads: CASSQTPRQGLGNTIYF.